This T cell receptor (beta chain) was documented in a study of T cells in Graves' hyperthyroidism and ophthalmopathy. This clonotype was detected only a few times. From germline, CDR1 is MNHEY and CDR2 SVGEGT. J was trimmed by 3 bases and V by 6 bases; bases with no gene match: 7. This CDR3 has 15 amino acids. Amplified TCR beta CDR3 regions came from RNA transcripts. HTBI primers were employed in a first-round RT-PCR of the TCR CDR3. TCRdb reprocessed the multiplex PCR reads via MiXCR and lists one record per CDR3 protein. In the table there are 400,000 to 500,000 distinct CDR3 sequences, approximately 14% of which are singletons.

The receptor was isolated from a man younger than 35 with Graves' ophthalmopathy. Material for sequencing was blood. The rearrangement links TRBV6-2 or TRBV6-3 to TRBJ2-3; the match to TRBD1 covers 9 bases. The CDR3 spells CASSRGQGGTDTQYF. CDR3 nucleotide sequence: TGTGCCAGCAGCCGGGGACAGGGAGGGACAGATACGCAGTATTTT.